A selection of T cell receptor beta chains follows, all from one sample in a study of blood T cell repertoires in COVID-19. TCRdb's copy holds only in-frame clones and misses some; the assay was immunoSEQ multiplex PCR. Altogether hundreds of thousands of clones are present, roughly 90% being singletons, with the ten largest covering around a tenth. The sequenced sample was PBMCs or T cells enriched from blood (not recorded which). These receptors all come from a woman in her 40s who had recovered from COVID-19. Both conserved end residues are part of each CDR3. The order of the fields is V gene, J gene, clone size, D gene, CDR3 DNA, CDR3 protein. D genes are given only for firm matches. Part of the rows lack a size; the others show once, few, many or a class for expanded clones.

V: TRBV21-1
J: TRBJ1-2
size: -
D: -
DNA: TGTGCCAGCAGCCGAATGGGGGGAACCTATGGCTACACCTTC
CDR3: CASSRMGGTYGYTF

V: TRBV7-9
J: TRBJ2-3
size: -
D: TRBD1
DNA: TGTGCCAGCAGCCCGGGACGGACAGGGCCAGATACGCAGTATTTT
CDR3: CASSPGRTGPDTQYF

V: TRBV5-4
J: TRBJ2-7
size: -
D: -
DNA: TGTGCCAGCAGCTTGGCGGGTCTCTCCTACGAGCAGTACTTC
CDR3: CASSLAGLSYEQYF

V: TRBV11-3
J: TRBJ2-1
size: -
D: -
DNA: TGTGCCAGCAGCCCAGTTGGGCGTCGTCGGTTCTTC
CDR3: CASSPVGRRRFF

V: TRBV24-1
J: TRBJ1-1
size: -
D: TRBD1
DNA: TGTGCCACCAGTGATTTAGGTGGGGACAGGGGCTCGGATGAAGCTTTCTTT
CDR3: CATSDLGGDRGSDEAFF

V: TRBV18
J: TRBJ2-5
size: -
D: TRBD1
DNA: TGTGCCAGCTCTCGGGACAGCGAAGAGACCCAGTACTTC
CDR3: CASSRDSEETQYF

V: TRBV6-5
J: TRBJ1-2
size: -
D: -
DNA: TGTGCCAGCTGCACCCAGGACGGGGTTAACTATGGCTACACCTTC
CDR3: CASCTQDGVNYGYTF

V: TRBV7-9
J: TRBJ2-5
size: -
D: TRBD1
DNA: TGTGCCAGCAGCTTAGGCAGGGGGTACCAAGAGACCCAGTACTTC
CDR3: CASSLGRGYQETQYF

V: TRBV9
J: TRBJ2-7
size: -
D: -
DNA: TGTGCCAGCAGCCCGACTAATCTGCCCTACGAGCAGTACTTC
CDR3: CASSPTNLPYEQYF

V: TRBV19
J: TRBJ2-3
size: -
D: -
DNA: TGTGCCAGTAGTATAGCGGGACTCCCAATCACAGATACGCAGTATTTT
CDR3: CASSIAGLPITDTQYF

V: TRBV4-3
J: TRBJ1-2
size: -
D: -
DNA: TGCGCCAGCAGCCGCAGCGGGGACAACACATATGGCTACACCTTC
CDR3: CASSRSGDNTYGYTF

V: TRBV6-2/TRBV6-3
J: TRBJ2-3
size: once
D: TRBD2
DNA: TGTGCCAGCAGTCGTAGCGGGGAAAGCACAGATACGCAGTATTTT
CDR3: CASSRSGESTDTQYF

V: TRBV29-1
J: TRBJ2-5
size: -
D: -
DNA: TGCAGCGCCCAGGCGAGCGGAAACCAAGAGACCCAGTACTTC
CDR3: CSAQASGNQETQYF

V: TRBV21-1
J: TRBJ2-1
size: -
D: -
DNA: TGTGCCAGCAGCACCTTAGCGTGTAGCTCCTACAATGAGCAGTTCTTC
CDR3: CASSTLACSSYNEQFF

V: TRBV24-1
J: TRBJ2-1
size: -
D: TRBD2
DNA: TGTGCCACCAGTGACCATAGACTAGCGGGAGGGTACGATGAGCAGTTCTTC
CDR3: CATSDHRLAGGYDEQFF

V: TRBV29-1
J: TRBJ2-7
size: -
D: TRBD2
DNA: TGCAGCGTTGTGGCCAGCGGGAGTAGGGAGCAGTACTTC
CDR3: CSVVASGSREQYF

V: TRBV4-3
J: TRBJ1-6
size: -
D: -
DNA: TGCGCCAGCAGCCAAGGGACTTATAATTCACCCCTCCACTTT
CDR3: CASSQGTYNSPLHF

V: TRBV12-3/TRBV12-4
J: TRBJ2-1
size: -
D: -
DNA: TGTGCCAGCAGTTACAGGGACGAGCAGTTCTTC
CDR3: CASSYRDEQFF

V: TRBV7-9
J: TRBJ1-2
size: -
D: -
DNA: TGTGCCAGCAGCTTAGGTCTCTATGGCTACACCTTC
CDR3: CASSLGLYGYTF

V: TRBV6-5
J: TRBJ2-5
size: -
D: TRBD1
DNA: TGTGCCAGCAGTTTCATTGGACAGGCTCAAGAGACCCAGTACTTC
CDR3: CASSFIGQAQETQYF

V: TRBV30
J: TRBJ2-5
size: -
D: -
DNA: TGTGCCTGGAGTGTTCTCCCCCCGGAGACCCAGTACTTC
CDR3: CAWSVLPPETQYF

V: TRBV29-1
J: TRBJ1-2
size: -
D: -
DNA: TGCAGCGTTCTAACTTCTGAAGACAGCAACTATGGCTACACCTTC
CDR3: CSVLTSEDSNYGYTF

V: TRBV3-1/TRBV3-2
J: TRBJ2-1
size: few
D: -
DNA: TGTGCCAGCAGCCAGGACGACACAGGGCTTAGCTCCTACAATGAGCAGTTCTTC
CDR3: CASSQDDTGLSSYNEQFF

V: TRBV24-1
J: TRBJ2-3
size: -
D: -
DNA: TGTGCCACCAGTGATGGGGCCACAGATACGCAGTATTTT
CDR3: CATSDGATDTQYF

V: TRBV2
J: TRBJ2-7
size: -
D: TRBD2
DNA: TGTGCCAGCAGGGAGGGACTAGCGGCATACGAGCAGTACTTC
CDR3: CASREGLAAYEQYF

V: TRBV24-1
J: TRBJ1-1
size: -
D: -
DNA: TGTGCCACCAGTGATTCCCGGCCAGGGGTTAACACTGAAGCTTTCTTT
CDR3: CATSDSRPGVNTEAFF

V: TRBV7-6
J: TRBJ2-1
size: -
D: -
DNA: TGTGCCAGCAGCTTAGTATGGGGGCCCGACAATGAGCAGTTCTTC
CDR3: CASSLVWGPDNEQFF

V: TRBV5-1
J: TRBJ2-5
size: -
D: TRBD1
DNA: TGCGCCAGCAGCAATGACAGGGCCGGGGAGACCCAGTACTTC
CDR3: CASSNDRAGETQYF

V: TRBV5-1
J: TRBJ1-2
size: -
D: TRBD1
DNA: TGCGCCAGTCGACCGGGACAGAATATCTATGGCTACACCTTC
CDR3: CASRPGQNIYGYTF

V: TRBV9
J: TRBJ2-3
size: -
D: TRBD2
DNA: TGTGCCAGCAGCGCCAGGCCAGCGGGAGTTATCACAGATACGCAGTATTTT
CDR3: CASSARPAGVITDTQYF

V: TRBV27
J: TRBJ1-2
size: -
D: -
DNA: TGTGCCAGCAGCATCACAGGGTACGGACTGACTAACTATGGCTACACCTTC
CDR3: CASSITGYGLTNYGYTF

V: TRBV2
J: TRBJ2-1
size: -
D: -
DNA: TGTGCCAGCACTGGAGGGGTGATTTCCTACAATGAGCAGTTCTTC
CDR3: CASTGGVISYNEQFF

V: TRBV24-1
J: TRBJ1-2
size: -
D: -
DNA: TGTGCCACCAGTGGCAGGGATAACTATGGCTACACCTTC
CDR3: CATSGRDNYGYTF

V: TRBV7-9
J: TRBJ2-2
size: -
D: -
DNA: TGTGCCAGCAGCCCAGAGGGGGCCGGGGAGCTGTTTTTT
CDR3: CASSPEGAGELFF

V: TRBV4-2
J: TRBJ2-7
size: -
D: TRBD1
DNA: TGTGCCAGCAGCCAGCTCCTTTCAGGGGGATCCTCCTACGAGCAGTACTTC
CDR3: CASSQLLSGGSSYEQYF

V: TRBV20-1
J: TRBJ2-5
size: -
D: -
DNA: TGCAGTGCTAGTCGTGACTCTTCCGGCGAGACCCAGTACTTC
CDR3: CSASRDSSGETQYF

V: TRBV7-2
J: TRBJ2-7
size: -
D: TRBD2
DNA: TGTGCCAGCAGCTTAGAAACGGGAGGCTACGAGCAGTACTTC
CDR3: CASSLETGGYEQYF

V: TRBV6-2/TRBV6-3
J: TRBJ2-1
size: -
D: TRBD2
DNA: TGTGCCAGCAGTTCTAGCGGGAATGAGCAGTTCTTC
CDR3: CASSSSGNEQFF

V: TRBV7-8
J: TRBJ2-7
size: -
D: TRBD2
DNA: TGTGCCAGCAGCTTATCGCGAAGCGGGAGCTCCTACGAGCAGTACTTC
CDR3: CASSLSRSGSSYEQYF

V: TRBV28
J: TRBJ2-7
size: -
D: -
DNA: TGTGCCAGCAGTTTAGCCAGGGGGGACGAGCAGTACTTC
CDR3: CASSLARGDEQYF

V: TRBV5-1
J: TRBJ1-3
size: -
D: -
DNA: TGCGCCAGCAGCTTGGGGCTTGGAAACACCATATATTTT
CDR3: CASSLGLGNTIYF

V: TRBV7-2
J: TRBJ1-4
size: few
D: TRBD1
DNA: TGTGCCAGCAGCTTCGACAGGGGTAGTAATGAAAAACTGTTTTTT
CDR3: CASSFDRGSNEKLFF

V: TRBV21-1
J: TRBJ2-1
size: -
D: -
DNA: TGTGCCAGCAGCATACGGACAGCGGCCAGACTAGCCCATGAGCAGTTCTTC
CDR3: CASSIRTAARLAHEQFF

V: TRBV21-1
J: TRBJ1-4
size: -
D: -
DNA: TGTGCCAGCACCTTAGATGAAAAACTGTTTTTT
CDR3: CASTLDEKLFF

V: TRBV19
J: TRBJ2-1
size: -
D: -
DNA: TGTGCCAGTAGTATAGATAACCAGGCTGCGAATGAGCAGTTCTTC
CDR3: CASSIDNQAANEQFF

V: TRBV7-3
J: TRBJ2-3
size: -
D: -
DNA: TGTGCCAGCAGCTTAGGGGCTAGCACAGATACGCAGTATTTT
CDR3: CASSLGASTDTQYF

V: TRBV4-1
J: TRBJ2-7
size: once
D: -
DNA: TGCGCCAGCAGCCAAAGATCGCCGGGAGCTTTCGAGCAGTACTTC
CDR3: CASSQRSPGAFEQYF

V: TRBV30
J: TRBJ1-6
size: once
D: TRBD1
DNA: TGTGCCTGGAGTGACGGACAGGGCGATTCACCCCTCCACTTT
CDR3: CAWSDGQGDSPLHF

V: TRBV4-1
J: TRBJ2-3
size: -
D: -
DNA: TGCGCCAGCAGCCAAGGGTTTCGAACAAACACAGATACGCAGTATTTT
CDR3: CASSQGFRTNTDTQYF

V: TRBV7-6
J: TRBJ2-7
size: -
D: -
DNA: TGTGCCAGCAGACAGAGGGTAGTGGGAGGCGAGCAGTACTTC
CDR3: CASRQRVVGGEQYF